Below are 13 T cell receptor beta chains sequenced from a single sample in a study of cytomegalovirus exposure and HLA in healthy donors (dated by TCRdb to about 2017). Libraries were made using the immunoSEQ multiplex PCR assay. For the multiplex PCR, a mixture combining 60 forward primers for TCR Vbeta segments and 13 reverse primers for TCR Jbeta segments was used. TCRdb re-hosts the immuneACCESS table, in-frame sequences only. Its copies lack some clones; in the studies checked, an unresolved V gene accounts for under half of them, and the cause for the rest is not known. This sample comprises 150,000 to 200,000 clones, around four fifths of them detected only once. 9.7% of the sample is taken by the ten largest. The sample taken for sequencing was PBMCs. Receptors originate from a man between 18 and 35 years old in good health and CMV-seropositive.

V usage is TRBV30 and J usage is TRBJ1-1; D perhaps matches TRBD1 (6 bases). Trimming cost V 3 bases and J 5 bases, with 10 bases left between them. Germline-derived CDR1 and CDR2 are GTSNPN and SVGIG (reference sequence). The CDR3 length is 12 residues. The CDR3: CAWRPGTTEAFF. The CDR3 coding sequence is TGTGCCTGGAGGCCAGGGACAACTGAAGCTTTCTTT.

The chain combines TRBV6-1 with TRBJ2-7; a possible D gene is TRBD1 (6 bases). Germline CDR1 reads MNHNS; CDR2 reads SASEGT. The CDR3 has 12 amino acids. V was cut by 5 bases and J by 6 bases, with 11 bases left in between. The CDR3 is CASSIWTAEQYF. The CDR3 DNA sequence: TGTGCCAGCAGTATTTGGACAGCCGAGCAGTACTTC.

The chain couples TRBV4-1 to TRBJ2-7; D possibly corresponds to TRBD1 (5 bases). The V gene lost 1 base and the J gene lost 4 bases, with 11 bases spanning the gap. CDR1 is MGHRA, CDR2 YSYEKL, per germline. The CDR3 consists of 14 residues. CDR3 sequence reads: CASSQVDGAYEQYF. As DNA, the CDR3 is TGCGCCAGCAGCCAAGTTGATGGGGCTTACGAGCAGTACTTC.

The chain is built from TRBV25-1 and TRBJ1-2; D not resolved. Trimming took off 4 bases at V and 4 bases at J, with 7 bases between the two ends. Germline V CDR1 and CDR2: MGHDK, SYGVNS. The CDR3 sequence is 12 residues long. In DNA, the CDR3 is TGTGCCAGCAGTGTCCCTTTCTATGGCTACACCTTC. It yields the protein CASSVPFYGYTF.

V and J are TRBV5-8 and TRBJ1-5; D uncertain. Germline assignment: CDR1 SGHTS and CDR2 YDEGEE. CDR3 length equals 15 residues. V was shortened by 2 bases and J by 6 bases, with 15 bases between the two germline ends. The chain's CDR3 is CASSFAGQASQPQHF. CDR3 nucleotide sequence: TGTGCCAGCAGCTTTGCGGGTCAGGCGAGTCAGCCCCAGCATTTT.

Here the CDR3 DNA reads TGTGCCAGCAGTCTGATCCGACAAGGGGTACACGAGCAGTACTTC. Translating gives CASSLIRQGVHEQYF. The chain employs TRBV2 and TRBJ2-7; tentatively, D is TRBD1 (5 bases). V was pared by 5 bases and J by 5 bases, with 19 bases between. Germline V gene sequence: CDR1 SNHLY, CDR2 FYNNEI. The CDR3 has 15 residues.

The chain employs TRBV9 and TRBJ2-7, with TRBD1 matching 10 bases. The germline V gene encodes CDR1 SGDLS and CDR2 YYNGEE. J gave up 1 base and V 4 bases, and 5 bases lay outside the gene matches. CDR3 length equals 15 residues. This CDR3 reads CASSPTGQGSYEQYF. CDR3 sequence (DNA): TGTGCCAGCAGCCCCACGGGACAGGGGTCCTACGAGCAGTACTTC.

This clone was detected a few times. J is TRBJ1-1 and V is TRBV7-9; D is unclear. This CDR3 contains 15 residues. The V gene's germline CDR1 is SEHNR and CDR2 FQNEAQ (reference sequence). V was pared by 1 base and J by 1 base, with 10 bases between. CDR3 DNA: TGTGCCAGCAGCTTAGAGGCTCGGGGGAACACTGAAGCTTTCTTT. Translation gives CASSLEARGNTEAFF.

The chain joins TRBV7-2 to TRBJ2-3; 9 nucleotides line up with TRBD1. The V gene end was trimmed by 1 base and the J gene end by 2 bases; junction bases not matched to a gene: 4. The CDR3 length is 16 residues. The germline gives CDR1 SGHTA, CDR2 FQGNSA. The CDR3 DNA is TGTGCCAGCAGCTTAGACGGGACAGGGACCACAGATACGCAGTATTTT. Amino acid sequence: CASSLDGTGTTDTQYF.

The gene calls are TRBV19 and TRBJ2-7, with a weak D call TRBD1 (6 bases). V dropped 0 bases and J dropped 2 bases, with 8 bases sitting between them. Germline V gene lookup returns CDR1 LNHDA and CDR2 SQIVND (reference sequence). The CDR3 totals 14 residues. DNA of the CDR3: TGTGCCAGTAGTATAGATACAGGGACCTACGAGCAGTACTTC. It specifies CASSIDTGTYEQYF.

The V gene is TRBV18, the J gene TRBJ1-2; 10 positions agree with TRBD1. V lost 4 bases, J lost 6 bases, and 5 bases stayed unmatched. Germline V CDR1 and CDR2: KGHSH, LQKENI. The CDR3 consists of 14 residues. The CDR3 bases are TGTGCCAGCTCACGACGGGACAGGGGAGATGGCTACACCTTC. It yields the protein CASSRRDRGDGYTF. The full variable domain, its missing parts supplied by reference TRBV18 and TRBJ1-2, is NAGVMQNPRHLVRRRGQEARLRCSPMKGHSHVYWYRQLPEEGLKFMVYLQKENIIDESGMPKERFSAEFPKEGPSILRIQQVVRGDSAAYFCASSRRDRGDGYTFGSGTRLTVV.

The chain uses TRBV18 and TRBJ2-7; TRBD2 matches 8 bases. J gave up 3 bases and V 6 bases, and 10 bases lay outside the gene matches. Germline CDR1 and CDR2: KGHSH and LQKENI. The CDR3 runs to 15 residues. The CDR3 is CASSPKGTRGYEQYF. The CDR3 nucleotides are TGTGCCAGCTCCCCCAAAGGGACTAGGGGCTACGAGCAGTACTTC.

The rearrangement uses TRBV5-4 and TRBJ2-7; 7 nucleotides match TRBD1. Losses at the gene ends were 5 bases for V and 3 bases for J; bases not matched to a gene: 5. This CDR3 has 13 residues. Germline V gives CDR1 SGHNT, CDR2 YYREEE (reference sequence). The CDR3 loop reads CASSSGQNYEQYF. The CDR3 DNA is TGTGCCAGCAGTTCGGGACAGAACTACGAGCAGTACTTC.